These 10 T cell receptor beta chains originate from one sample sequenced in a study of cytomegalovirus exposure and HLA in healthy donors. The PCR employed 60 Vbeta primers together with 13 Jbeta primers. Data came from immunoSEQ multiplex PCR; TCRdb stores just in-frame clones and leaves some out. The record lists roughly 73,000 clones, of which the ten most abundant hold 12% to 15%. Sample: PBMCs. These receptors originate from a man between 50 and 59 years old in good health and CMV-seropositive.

The CDR3 bases are TGTGCCAGTACACGCAGGAACACCGGGGAGCTGTTTTTT. This encodes CASTRRNTGELFF. The chain joins TRBV19 to TRBJ2-2, with D unclear. The V gene lost 7 bases and the J gene lost 1 base, with 7 bases spanning the gap. Germline V gene sequence: CDR1 LNHDA, CDR2 SQIVND (reference sequence). CDR3 length: 13 residues.

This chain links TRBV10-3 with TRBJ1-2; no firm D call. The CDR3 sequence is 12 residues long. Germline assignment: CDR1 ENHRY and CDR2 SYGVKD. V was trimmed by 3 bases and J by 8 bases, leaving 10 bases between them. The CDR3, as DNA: TGTGCCATCAGTGATCTTACGGGGGGCTACACCTTC. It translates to CAISDLTGGYTF.

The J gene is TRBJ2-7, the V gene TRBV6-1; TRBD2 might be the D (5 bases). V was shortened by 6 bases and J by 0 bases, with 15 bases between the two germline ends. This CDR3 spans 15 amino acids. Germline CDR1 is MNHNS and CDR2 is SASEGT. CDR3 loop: CASSLDGGGSYEQYV. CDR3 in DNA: TGTGCCAGCAGCCTGGACGGAGGCGGCTCCTACGAGCAGTACGTC.

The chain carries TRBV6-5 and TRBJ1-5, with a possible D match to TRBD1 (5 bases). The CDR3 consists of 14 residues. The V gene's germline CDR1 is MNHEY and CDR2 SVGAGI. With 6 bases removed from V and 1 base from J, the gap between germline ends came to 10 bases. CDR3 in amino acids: CASSQGGSNQPQHF. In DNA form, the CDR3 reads TGTGCCAGCAGCCAGGGAGGGAGCAATCAGCCCCAGCATTTT.

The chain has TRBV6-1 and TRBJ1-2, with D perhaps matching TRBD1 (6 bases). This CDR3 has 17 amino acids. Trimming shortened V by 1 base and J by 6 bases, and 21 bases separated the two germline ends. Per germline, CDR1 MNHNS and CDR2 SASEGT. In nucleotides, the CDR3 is TGTGCCAGCAGTGAAGGCCCCCCAACAGGGTCGGGGAATGGCTACACCTTC. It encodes CASSEGPPTGSGNGYTF.

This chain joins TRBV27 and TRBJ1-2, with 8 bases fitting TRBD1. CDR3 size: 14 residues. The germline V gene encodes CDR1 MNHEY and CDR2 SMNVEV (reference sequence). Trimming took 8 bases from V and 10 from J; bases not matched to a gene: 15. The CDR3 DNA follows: TGTGCCAGCTCCTCATCCAGGGGGCAAAGGGACTACACCTTC. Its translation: CASSSSRGQRDYTF.

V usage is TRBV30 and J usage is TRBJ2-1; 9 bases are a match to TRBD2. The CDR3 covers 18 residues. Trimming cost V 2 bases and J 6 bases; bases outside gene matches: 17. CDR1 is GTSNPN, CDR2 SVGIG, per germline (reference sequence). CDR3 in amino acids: CAWSKMEAGAGGRNEQFF. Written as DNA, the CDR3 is TGTGCCTGGAGTAAAATGGAAGCAGGTGCGGGGGGGCGCAATGAGCAGTTCTTC.

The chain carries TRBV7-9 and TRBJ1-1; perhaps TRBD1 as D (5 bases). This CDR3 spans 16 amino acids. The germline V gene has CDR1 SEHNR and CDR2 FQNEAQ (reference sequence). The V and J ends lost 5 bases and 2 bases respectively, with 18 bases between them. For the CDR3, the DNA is TGTGCCAGCAGCGGCGGGGCGCGGTTTCACAACACTGAAGCTTTCTTT. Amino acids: CASSGGARFHNTEAFF.

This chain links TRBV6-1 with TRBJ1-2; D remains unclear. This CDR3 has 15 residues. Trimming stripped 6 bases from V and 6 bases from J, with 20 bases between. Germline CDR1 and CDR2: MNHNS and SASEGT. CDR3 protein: CASREPNQLFDGYTF. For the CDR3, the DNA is TGTGCCAGCAGAGAACCGAACCAACTTTTCGATGGCTACACCTTC.

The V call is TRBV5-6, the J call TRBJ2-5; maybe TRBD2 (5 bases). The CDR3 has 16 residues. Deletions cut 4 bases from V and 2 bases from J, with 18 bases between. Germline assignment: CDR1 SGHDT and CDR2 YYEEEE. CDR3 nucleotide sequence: TGTGCCAGCAGCCCGGTCCGGGATCCCGCACAAGAGACCCAGTACTTC. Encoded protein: CASSPVRDPAQETQYF.